This T cell receptor (beta chain) was recorded in a study of glioma-infiltrating T cells after dendritic cell vaccination. Clones were sequenced by immunoSEQ multiplex PCR, and TCRdb holds only the in-frame ones, with some missing. The sample records 93,000 or so clones, roughly 80% being singletons. Germline lookup yields CDR1 SGHRS and CDR2 YFSETQ. V lost 2 bases and J 0 bases, leaving 7 bases between the germline ends. This CDR3 has 14 amino acids. Comment on this clone: Additional DNA sequences in this sample encode the identical CDR3.

The specimen comprised blood, sampled before dendritic cell vaccination. This clonotype originated in a human donor with glioblastoma. The gene calls are TRBV5-1 and TRBJ2-3; a possible D gene is TRBD1 (5 bases). CDR3: CASSLAGSTDTQYF. The CDR3 coding sequence is TGCGCCAGCAGCTTAGCAGGGAGCACAGATACGCAGTATTTT.